This is a list of T cell receptor beta chains from one sample in a study of blood T cells in healthy people across ages. TCRdb passed the 5' RACE reads through MiXCR, listing each CDR3 protein once. The data show 710,000 or so distinct CDR3 sequences, 32% seen once. The sample was blood. These receptors all stem from an elderly woman in good health. CDR3s include the opening cysteine and the closing phenylalanine or tryptophan. D genes are given only for firm matches. Size is omitted from some rows. Given values are once, few, many or a class for expanded clones.

abundance	v_gene	j_gene	d_gene	CDR3aa	CDR3nt
many	TRBV5-5	TRBJ2-1	TRBD1	CASSSYGTGYEQFF	TGTGCCAGCAGCTCCTACGGGACAGGGTATGAGCAGTTCTTC
few	TRBV23-1	TRBJ1-4	TRBD1	CASSQGQGGREKLFF	TGCGCCAGCAGTCAAGGACAGGGGGGTCGTGAAAAACTGTTTTTT
many	TRBV6-2/TRBV6-3	TRBJ2-7	TRBD1	CASRDRVSEQYF	TGTGCCAGCAGAGACAGGGTGAGTGAGCAGTACTTC
.	TRBV6-1	TRBJ2-5	TRBD1	CASNALTGIRQETQYF	TGTGCCAGCAACGCACTGACAGGGATTCGACAAGAGACCCAGTACTTC
few	TRBV3-1	TRBJ1-6	.	CASSQGEGINSPLHF	TGTGCCAGCAGCCAAGGTGAGGGTATCAATTCACCCCTCCACTTT
many	TRBV5-4	TRBJ1-2	.	CASSLTVWNYGYTF	TGTGCCAGCAGCTTGACCGTGTGGAACTATGGCTACACCTTC
many	TRBV28	TRBJ2-7	TRBD1	CASRNRGPSYEQYF	TGTGCCAGCAGGAACAGGGGACCCTCCTACGAGCAGTACTTC
.	TRBV7-9	TRBJ2-7	TRBD2	CAGSIGLAGAYEQYF	TGTGCCGGCAGCATCGGACTAGCGGGAGCATACGAGCAGTACTTC
many	TRBV27	TRBJ2-5	.	CASGQLMETQYF	TGTGCCAGCGGACAACTCATGGAGACCCAGTACTTC
many	TRBV21-1	TRBJ2-7	.	CASSKVGNRDRYEQYF	TGTGCCAGCAGCAAAGTGGGGAACAGGGATCGCTACGAGCAGTACTTC
few	TRBV20-1	TRBJ2-2	TRBD1	CSAPDRARTGELFF	TGCAGTGCTCCGGACAGGGCGAGGACCGGGGAGCTGTTTTTT
.	TRBV3-1	TRBJ2-3	.	CASSQGGGPLDTQYF	TGTGCCAGCAGCCAAGGAGGGGGGCCCTTAGATACGCAGTATTTT
many	TRBV7-2	TRBJ2-1	TRBD2	CASSYRTSGFYNEQFF	TGTGCCAGCAGCTACCGGACTAGCGGGTTCTACAATGAGCAGTTCTTC
few	TRBV30	TRBJ1-4	TRBD1	CAWSRGRVSPSTNEKLFF	TGTGCCTGGAGTAGGGGGCGCGTTTCACCTTCAACTAATGAAAAACTGTTTTTT
many	TRBV5-1	TRBJ2-3	.	CASSLGTGTSDTQYF	TGCGCCAGCAGCTTGGGGACCGGGACCTCAGATACGCAGTATTTT
.	TRBV28	TRBJ1-5	.	CASSLRGVSNQPQHF	TGTGCCAGCAGTTTACGAGGTGTTAGCAATCAGCCCCAGCATTTT
many	TRBV7-2	TRBJ1-4	.	CASSLRTAGNEKLFF	TGTGCCAGCAGCCTACGGACGGCTGGGAATGAAAAACTGTTTTTT
.	TRBV6-2/TRBV6-3	TRBJ1-1	.	CAIGRNAEAFF	TGTGCCATAGGGCGTAACGCTGAAGCTTTCTTT
.	TRBV12-3/TRBV12-4	TRBJ1-2	TRBD1	CASSFQGAGYGYTF	TGTGCCAGCAGTTTCCAGGGGGCGGGCTATGGCTACACCTTC
few	TRBV7-2	TRBJ2-1	TRBD2	CASTDTGTSGFNEQFF	TGTGCCAGCACCGACACTGGGACTAGCGGGTTTAATGAGCAGTTCTTC
.	TRBV5-6	TRBJ1-2	TRBD1	CASSSPGTGELIGGYTF	TGTGCCAGCAGCTCTCCCGGGACAGGGGAGTTGATAGGTGGCTACACCTTC
few	TRBV12-3/TRBV12-4	TRBJ1-1	.	CASRTNTGHPEAFF	TGTGCCAGCAGGACAAATACCGGGCACCCTGAAGCTTTCTTT
many	TRBV6-6	TRBJ2-7	TRBD1	CASSDGTGDYEQYF	TGTGCCAGCAGCGATGGGACAGGGGACTACGAGCAGTACTTC
.	TRBV6-5	TRBJ2-7	TRBD1	CASSGGTGIYEQYF	TGTGCCAGCAGCGGCGGGACAGGGATCTACGAGCAGTACTTC
.	TRBV7-9	TRBJ1-4	TRBD1	CASSFSQGGEKLFF	TGTGCCAGCAGCTTCTCCCAGGGGGGTGAAAAACTGTTTTTT
many	TRBV4-1	TRBJ2-3	.	CASSSPRLPDTQYF	TGCGCCAGCAGCTCCCCGCGACTACCCGATACGCAGTATTTT
many	TRBV20-1	TRBJ2-7	.	CSASDAVPRVYEQYF	TGCAGTGCTAGTGACGCGGTCCCCAGGGTCTACGAGCAGTACTTC
few	TRBV19	TRBJ1-5	TRBD1	CASSIDRDMGRGNQPQHF	TGTGCCAGTAGTATTGACAGGGACATGGGTAGGGGCAATCAGCCCCAGCATTTT
many	TRBV29-1	TRBJ1-2	TRBD1	CSVETGPYGYTF	TGCAGCGTAGAGACAGGGCCCTATGGCTACACCTTC
.	TRBV20-1	TRBJ1-3	TRBD1	CSARRTGPSGNTIYF	TGCAGTGCTCGACGGACAGGCCCTTCTGGAAACACCATATATTTT
.	TRBV7-2	TRBJ1-5	.	CASSLGTFQNQPQHF	TGTGCCAGCAGCTTAGGCACATTCCAGAATCAGCCCCAGCATTTT
many	TRBV25-1	TRBJ1-2	TRBD1	CASSAPGGQDNYGYTF	TGTGCCAGCAGTGCCCCGGGGGGACAGGATAACTATGGCTACACCTTC
few	TRBV27	TRBJ1-2	.	CASGVIRGGYTF	TGTGCCAGCGGAGTGATAAGGGGCGGCTACACCTTC
many	TRBV6-2/TRBV6-3	TRBJ2-4	.	CASSPSRKSKNIQYF	TGTGCCAGCAGTCCTTCGCGGAAATCCAAAAACATTCAGTACTTC
.	TRBV24-1	TRBJ2-7	TRBD1	CATRGAGQGHEQYF	TGTGCCACCAGGGGGGCGGGACAGGGTCACGAGCAGTACTTC
.	TRBV24-1	TRBJ2-3	.	CATSDARTPRDTQYF	TGTGCCACCAGTGATGCTAGGACACCCAGGGATACGCAGTATTTT
.	TRBV6-2/TRBV6-3	TRBJ2-7	TRBD2	CASSYSRTSGYNEQYF	TGTGCCAGCAGTTACTCCCGGACTAGCGGCTACAATGAACAGTACTTC
.	TRBV5-6	TRBJ2-3	TRBD2	CASSFYSGGPTDTQYF	TGTGCCAGCAGCTTCTATAGCGGGGGGCCCACAGATACGCAGTATTTT
many	TRBV7-3	TRBJ1-5	.	CASSLGMVDSNQPQHF	TGTGCCAGCAGCTTGGGAATGGTGGACAGCAATCAGCCCCAGCATTTT
.	TRBV29-1	TRBJ2-1	TRBD1	CSARTGAGGNEQFF	TGCAGCGCCCGGACAGGGGCCGGGGGGAATGAGCAGTTCTTC
many	TRBV6-1	TRBJ2-3	.	CASSVDDRGWSDTQYF	TGTGCCAGCAGTGTCGACGATCGGGGATGGTCAGATACGCAGTATTTT
many	TRBV18	TRBJ2-5	TRBD2	CASSPPAGGTQYF	TGTGCCAGCTCACCACCGGCGGGGGGAACCCAGTACTTC
.	TRBV20-1	TRBJ1-2	TRBD1	CSASPQGVYGYTF	TGCAGTGCTAGTCCACAGGGGGTCTATGGCTACACCTTC
few	TRBV2	TRBJ2-1	.	CASSEALQGEEQFF	TGTGCCAGCAGTGAAGCGCTTCAGGGCGAGGAGCAGTTCTTC
few	TRBV9	TRBJ2-5	.	CASSGGGGRETQYF	TGTGCCAGCAGCGGAGGGGGGGGGCGGGAGACCCAGTACTTC
.	TRBV11-3	TRBJ2-1	TRBD1	CASSRPGTANYEQFF	TGTGCCAGCAGCAGGCCCGGGACAGCAAATTATGAGCAGTTCTTC
few	TRBV19	TRBJ2-3	.	CASGPPPHTQYF	TGTGCCAGTGGGCCGCCGCCACATACGCAGTATTTT
many	TRBV20-1	TRBJ2-3	TRBD2	CSTQRGRDTQYF	TGCAGTACCCAGCGGGGCAGAGATACGCAGTATTTT
many	TRBV7-2	TRBJ2-3	.	CASSRDTSGDTQYF	TGTGCCAGCAGTCGAGACACCTCCGGAGATACGCAGTATTTT
many	TRBV28	TRBJ2-4	.	CASSFSSANLAKNIQYF	TGTGCCAGCAGTTTCAGTTCGGCTAATCTAGCCAAAAACATTCAGTACTTC
many	TRBV7-3	TRBJ2-5	.	CASSLSPREETQYF	TGTGCCAGCAGCTTAAGTCCCAGGGAAGAGACCCAGTACTTC
.	TRBV10-3	TRBJ2-3	TRBD2	CAISGGTSVTDTQYF	TGTGCCATCAGTGGTGGGACTAGCGTTACAGATACGCAGTATTTT
.	TRBV10-1	TRBJ2-1	.	CASSHGTGDDEQFF	TGCGCCAGCAGCCACGGGACGGGGGACGATGAGCAGTTCTTC
many	TRBV15	TRBJ2-5	.	CATSSPVLQETQYF	TGTGCCACCAGCAGTCCCGTTCTACAAGAGACCCAGTACTTC
many	TRBV20-1	TRBJ2-5	TRBD1	CSAVRQGKETQYF	TGCAGTGCCGTTCGACAGGGCAAAGAGACCCAGTACTTC
.	TRBV5-1	TRBJ2-3	.	CASSAIADTDTQYF	TGCGCCAGCAGCGCTATAGCTGATACAGATACGCAGTATTTT
.	TRBV29-1	TRBJ2-1	.	CSVGGETQFF	TGCAGCGTTGGTGGAGAGACCCAGTTCTTC